This T cell receptor (beta chain) was observed in a study of early T cells in non-severe SARS-CoV-2 infection. Whole-study context: Alpha and beta chains were unpaired, from unsorted whole-blood bulk RNA. Study-level points and caveats: Comparison of clonotypes with VDJdb favored anti-spike CD8 responses while missing private and CD4 specificities.

CDR3 length equals 16 residues. Trimming at V came to 0 bases and at J to 2 bases, leaving 4 bases not matched to a gene. CDR1 and CDR2 from the germline V gene are SGHRS and YFSETQ. Individual cDNA molecules each received unique molecular identifiers attached to them. MiXCR was run by TCRdb on the 5' RACE reads, yielding one entry per CDR3 protein. The repertoire holds some 80,000 distinct CDR3 sequences, with 12% as singletons. This clonotype has more than one count but fewer than ten. Its antigen remains unidentified. The sequencing input was whole blood. The genes are TRBV5-1 and TRBJ2-5; the match to TRBD2 covers 10 bases. The TCR sequence derives from an adult who was a healthcare worker with PCR-confirmed SARS-CoV-2 infection or an uninfected control (not recorded which). The CDR3 protein is CASSLDGLADQETQYF. The CDR3 region has the DNA TGCGCCAGCAGCTTGGACGGACTAGCGGATCAAGAGACCCAGTACTTC.